A single TCR beta chain is shown here with its context. Assay used: immunoSEQ multiplex PCR; TCRdb lists only in-frame clones, some missing. The table has around 100,000 clones, about 87% seen once; the top ten hold 13% to 15%. These data are taken from a study of control samples from healthy donors and cancer patients. Losses at the gene ends were 4 bases for V and 5 bases for J; bases not matched to a gene: 13. CDR3 length equals 19 residues. Germline CDR1 is SGHTA and CDR2 is FQGTGA. This chain connects TRBV7-3 to TRBJ2-3; TRBD2 matches at 15 bases. The receptor was derived from a woman in her sixties or seventies in good health. The sample consisted of blood. CDR3 sequence reads: CASSSPGLAGGPGVDTQYF. CDR3 in DNA: TGTGCCAGCAGCTCACCCGGACTAGCGGGGGGGCCAGGGGTAGATACGCAGTATTTT.